This TCR beta chain came from a study of cytomegalovirus exposure and HLA in healthy donors. Study as a whole: Researchers previously reported finding about 110 million unique TCR beta sequences from about 200 million T cells. General study points: TCR beta V- and J-gene trimming, according to a later analysis, was linked to a missense DCLRE1C variant. With DRB1 most and HLA-C fewest, TCR association rates differed between HLA loci in a later analysis. Specific recognition of CMV antigens was confirmed in vitro for a few chains (all CMV-associated).

Germline V lookup: CDR1 SGHTA, CDR2 FQGNSA. The CDR3 runs to 14 residues. V lost 5 bases and J lost 4, with 14 bases in between. With regard to this clone: Its antigen is unknown.

Primers for the PCR totalled 60 Vbeta and 13 Jbeta. Profiling relied on immunoSEQ multiplex PCR, and the TCRdb table lists in-frame clones only, not all of them. Of some 44,000 clones listed, 50% are singletons. Sequencing input: PBMCs. The source is a human donor in good health. The chain employs TRBV7-2 and TRBJ2-5, with a possible D match to TRBD1 (6 bases). DNA for the CDR3: TGTGCCAGCAGCCCCAACGGACAGAGAGAGACCCAGTACTTC. Its protein is CASSPNGQRETQYF. Full variable domain (remainder filled in from reference TRBV7-2 and TRBJ2-5): GAGVSQSPSNKVTEKGKDVELRCDPISGHTALYWYRQSLGQGLEFLIYFQGNSAPDKSGLPSDRFSAERTGGSVSTLTIQRTQQEDSAVYLCASSPNGQRETQYFGPGTRLLVL.